This TCR delta chain was retrieved from a study of γδ T cells in repeated Plasmodium falciparum infection. Turning to the study itself: Four controlled malaria infections with P. falciparum NF54 spanned about 640 days. Points from the study as a whole: Repeated controlled infections reportedly drove waves of new clonotype selection in Vdelta2-negative, mostly Vdelta1+, gammadelta repertoires. Over time and infection, Vgamma9/Vdelta2+ repertoires remained highly stable and polyclonal.

With 0 bases clipped from V and 10 bases from J, the junction kept 23 bases outside the gene matches. The CDR3 has 21 residues. The V gene's germline CDR1 is TSWWSYY and CDR2 QGS. TCRdb applied CATT to the multiplex PCR reads for clone calling. The table shows approximately 60,000 delta-chain clones, with about 1.5% occurring only once. Gammadelta T cells were flow-sorted from PBMC into Vgamma9/Vdelta2+ and Vdelta2-negative populations for bulk analysis. About this clone itself: The antigen is not known. TCRdb's protein for this DNA is that of a much larger clone and differs from the translation at residue 17, likely a read error; the protein shown is the DNA translation.

This clonotype was obtained from a pool of human donors (malaria-infected and uninfected, not separated). The sample consisted of gamma-delta T cells from blood. The chain couples TRDV1 to TRDJ1, with 13 nucleotides matching TRDD3. TCRdb leaves out the J gene; it was filled in here by matching the DNA to germline. The CDR3 is CALGELSLKGHWGIRNPPLIF. DNA for the CDR3: TGTGCTCTTGGGGAACTTTCCCTAAAGGGCCACTGGGGGATACGAAATCCCCCACTCATCTTT.